The next 8 T cell receptor beta chains were all read from a single sample in a study of blood T cell repertoires in COVID-19. Profiling relied on immunoSEQ multiplex PCR, and the TCRdb table lists in-frame clones only, not all of them. The sample contains hundreds of thousands of clones, around 84% of which appear only once. The sequenced sample was PBMCs or T cells enriched from blood (not recorded which). The receptor source for this set is a woman younger than 45 who had been exposed to COVID-19.

This clone was detected only once. The V and J genes are TRBV9 and TRBJ2-6; 7 nucleotides agree with TRBD1. The trim removed 3 bases at V and 0 bases at J, leaving 21 bases unmatched. The germline gives CDR1 SGDLS, CDR2 YYNGEE. The CDR3 extends over 22 amino acids. The CDR3 protein is CASSENIRNRGHTLSGANVLTF. The CDR3 bases are TGTGCCAGCAGCGAAAATATCCGAAACAGGGGCCATACCCTCTCTGGGGCCAACGTCCTGACTTTC.

This clone was picked up one time. The rearrangement links TRBV24-1 to TRBJ2-3, with a tentative D call TRBD2 (6 bases). Germline loops: CDR1 KGHDR, CDR2 SFDVKD. This CDR3 comprises 16 residues. The V and J ends lost 4 bases and 5 bases respectively, with 18 bases between them. CDR3 in amino acids: CATSDPVAAREDTQYF. The CDR3 DNA reads as TGTGCCACCAGTGACCCGGTAGCGGCGAGGGAAGATACGCAGTATTTT.

This chain connects TRBV21-1 to TRBJ1-4; the table's D call, TRBD1, has no DNA check behind it. TRBV21-1 is a pseudogene locus. There are 15 residues in the CDR3. The CDR3 DNA reads TGTGCCAGCAGCAATGCAGATGCAACTAATGAAAAACTGTTTTTT. This gives the protein CASSNADATNEKLFF.

This chain uses TRBV28 with TRBJ2-7; TRBD1 might be the D (5 bases). This CDR3 is built from 13 residues. Germline V gene data show CDR1 as MDHEN and CDR2 as SYDVKM. The V and J ends lost 10 bases and 5 bases respectively, with 18 bases between them. CDR3 amino acids: CATYSFPRDEQYF. The CDR3, as DNA: TGTGCCACTTACAGTTTCCCCAGGGACGAGCAGTACTTC.

V is TRBV27 and J is TRBJ1-6, with a weak D call TRBD1 (6 bases). Trimming took 7 bases from V and 8 from J, leaving 27 bases between them. Germline V gene data show CDR1 as MNHEY and CDR2 as SMNVEV (reference sequence). This CDR3 spans 18 amino acids. CDR3 residues: CASTKEGRRPGVYSPLHF. The CDR3 nucleotides read TGTGCCAGCACAAAAGAGGGGCGTCGGCCAGGGGTTTATTCACCCCTCCACTTT.

Here the CDR3 DNA reads TGTGCCAGCAGTCTACCTACCGGGACAGGTGGCCCCTCTGGGGCCAACGTCCTGACTTTC. Translation gives CASSLPTGTGGPSGANVLTF. The chain links TRBV6-6 to TRBJ2-6; 8 bases match TRBD1. Germline assignment: CDR1 MNHNY and CDR2 SVGAGI (reference sequence). V lost 5 bases, J lost 0 bases, and 15 bases stayed unmatched. This CDR3 is 20 amino acids long.

This clone has just a few counts. This chain links TRBV10-3 with TRBJ1-1; no firm D call. In germline, CDR1 is ENHRY, CDR2 SYGVKD. Trimming took off 2 bases at V and 2 bases at J, with 9 bases between the two ends. The CDR3 is 14 amino acids. CDR3 residues: CAISEMHTNTEAFF. The DNA of the CDR3 is TGTGCCATCAGTGAGATGCATACAAACACTGAAGCTTTCTTT.

The DNA for the CDR3 is TGTGCCAGCACCAGTAGGACAGGAATGAACACTGAAGCTTTCTTT. It encodes CASTSRTGMNTEAFF. The chain couples TRBV28 to TRBJ1-1, with 7 nucleotides matching TRBD1. CDR3 size: 15 residues. V dropped 7 bases and J dropped 0; count of bases not matched to a gene: 8. CDR1 MDHEN and CDR2 SYDVKM come from the germline V gene.